Following are 5 T cell receptor beta chains from one sample sequenced in a study of T cell responses to AZD1222 COVID-19 vaccine. Profiling relied on immunoSEQ multiplex PCR, and the TCRdb table lists in-frame clones only, not all of them. The sample shows 150,000 or so clones, 82% of them seen only once. The material sequenced was peripheral blood, taken on day 0 of MenACWY control vaccination. Receptor source: an adult in good health.

This clone was seen once. The rearrangement joins TRBV10-2 to TRBJ2-5, with a weak D call TRBD1 (7 bases). In germline, CDR1 is WSHSY, CDR2 SAAADI. The CDR3 consists of 13 residues. The V and J ends lost 6 bases and 9 bases respectively, with 17 bases between them. The CDR3 DNA reads as TGCGCCAGCAGGCGGGACAGCCAGCCGGCCCAGTACTTC. The encoded protein is CASRRDSQPAQYF.

The V gene is TRBV5-1, the J gene TRBJ1-1; D call uncertain. The V gene's germline CDR1 is SGHRS and CDR2 YFSETQ. V was clipped by 4 bases and J by 1 base, with 11 bases between them. There are 14 residues in the CDR3. The CDR3 loop is CASSRNSQNTEAFF. As DNA, the CDR3 is TGCGCCAGCAGCCGGAACAGCCAGAACACTGAAGCTTTCTTT.

J is TRBJ1-4 and V is TRBV28, with TRBD1 identical over 7 bases. The CDR3 is 14 residues long. Germline assignment: CDR1 MDHEN and CDR2 SYDVKM. With V trimmed by 3 bases and J by 7 bases, 5 bases remained unmatched. CDR3 region: CASSFGTVGEKLFF. The CDR3 DNA reads as TGTGCCAGCAGTTTTGGGACAGTGGGTGAAAAACTGTTTTTT.

Worth noting for this clone: The same CDR3 is also encoded by other DNA sequences in this sample. The chain carries TRBV2 and TRBJ1-1, with a weak D call TRBD1 (5 bases). This CDR3 has 14 residues. Deletions cut 6 bases from V and 1 base from J, with 12 bases between. From germline, CDR1 is SNHLY and CDR2 FYNNEI. The CDR3 DNA reads as TGTGCCAGCAGCGCCCTGGGGGGGAACACTGAAGCTTTCTTT. It encodes CASSALGGNTEAFF.

The chain couples TRBV5-1 to TRBJ1-2; TRBD1 matches at 9 bases. Germline CDR1 SGHRS, CDR2 YFSETQ. The CDR3 sequence is 14 residues long. With 2 bases clipped from V and 2 bases from J, the junction kept 1 base outside the gene matches. The CDR3: CASSLQGANYGYTF. CDR3 nucleotide sequence: TGCGCCAGCAGCTTACAGGGGGCGAACTATGGCTACACCTTC.